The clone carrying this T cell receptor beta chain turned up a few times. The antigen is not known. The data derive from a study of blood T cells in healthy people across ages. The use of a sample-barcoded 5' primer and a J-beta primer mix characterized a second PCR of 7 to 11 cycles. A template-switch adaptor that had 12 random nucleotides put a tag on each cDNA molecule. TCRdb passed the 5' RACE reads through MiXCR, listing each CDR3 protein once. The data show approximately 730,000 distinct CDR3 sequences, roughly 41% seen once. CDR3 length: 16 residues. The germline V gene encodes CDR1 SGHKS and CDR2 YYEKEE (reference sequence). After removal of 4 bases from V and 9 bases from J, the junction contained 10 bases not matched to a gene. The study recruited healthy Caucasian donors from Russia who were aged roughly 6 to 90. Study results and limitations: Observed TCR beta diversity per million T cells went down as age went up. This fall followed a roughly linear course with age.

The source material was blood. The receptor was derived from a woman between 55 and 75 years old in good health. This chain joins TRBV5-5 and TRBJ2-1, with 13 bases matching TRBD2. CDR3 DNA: TGTGCCAGCAGCACCCGACTAGCGGGAGGTTTAAGTGAGCAGTTCTTC. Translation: CASSTRLAGGLSEQFF. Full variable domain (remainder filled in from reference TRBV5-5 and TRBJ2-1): DAGVTQSPTHLIKTRGQQVTLRCSPISGHKSVSWYQQVLGQGPQFIFQYYEKEERGRGNFPDRFSARQFPNYSSELNVNALLLGDSALYLCASSTRLAGGLSEQFFGPGTRLTVL.